Shown below are 5 T cell receptor beta chains from a single sample sequenced in a study of patients and donors after allogeneic stem cell transplantation. TCRdb used MiXCR to reprocess the RT-PCR reads, holding one entry per CDR3 protein. The sample records approximately 200,000 distinct CDR3 sequences, 14% being singletons. Sequencing was done on a sample of blood, either unsorted or a sorted T cell fraction (not recorded which). Receptors were obtained from a human donor who was either an allogeneic HSCT recipient or a stem cell or donor lymphocyte infusion donor (not recorded which). It is not recorded whose cells these are; they may come from a transplant donor.

This clonotype was counted ten times or more. V is TRBV5-1 and J is TRBJ2-2, with 11 nucleotides matching TRBD2. CDR3 size: 19 residues. V shed 4 bases and J 2 bases; nucleotides not matched to a gene: 13. From germline, CDR1 is SGHRS and CDR2 YFSETQ. Here the CDR3 DNA reads TGCGCCAGCAGCCGGGAGGGGACTAGCGGAAAGCTAAACACCGGGGAGCTGTTTTTT. This translates into CASSREGTSGKLNTGELFF. Complete variable domain (other parts from reference TRBV5-1 and TRBJ2-2): KAGVTQTPRYLIKTRGQQVTLSCSPISGHRSVSWYQQTPGQGLQFLFEYFSETQRNKGNFPGRFSGRQFSNSRSEMNVSTLELGDSALYLCASSREGTSGKLNTGELFFGEGSRLTVL.

This clonotype was detected ten times or more. This sequence joins TRBV7-7 and TRBJ2-2; D is perhaps TRBD2 (6 bases). Germline CDR1 is SSHAT and CDR2 is FNYEAQ (reference sequence). Trimming pared 1 base from V and 2 bases from J, leaving 8 bases between. The CDR3 loop spans 15 amino acids. In nucleotides, the CDR3 is TGTGCCAGCAGCTTAGGGAGGGCAAACACCGGGGAGCTGTTTTTT. Residues: CASSLGRANTGELFF.

This clonotype has more than one count but fewer than ten. This chain joins TRBV5-1 and TRBJ2-2; TRBD1 matches at 9 bases. After removal of 4 bases from V and 0 bases from J, the junction contained 4 bases not matched to a gene. Per the germline V gene, CDR1 is SGHRS and CDR2 is YFSETQ. The CDR3 contains 16 residues. CDR3 nucleotide sequence: TGCGCCAGCAGCACTCGGACAGGGGCGAACACCGGGGAGCTGTTTTTT. Residues: CASSTRTGANTGELFF.

This clonotype was observed a handful of times. V gene TRBV11-2 combines with J gene TRBJ2-2; 11 bases match TRBD2. This CDR3 is built from 19 residues. V shed 4 bases, J shed 0 bases, and the junction held 10 bases outside the gene matches. Germline CDR1 reads SGHAT; CDR2 reads FQNNGV. CDR3 DNA: TGTGCCAGCAGCTACCAACTAGCGGGAGATCTTACGAACACCGGGGAGCTGTTTTTT. Its protein is CASSYQLAGDLTNTGELFF.

V and J are TRBV27 and TRBJ1-5; 8 nucleotides align to TRBD1. V shed 3 bases and J 6 bases; nucleotides not matched to a gene: 13. CDR3 length: 17 residues. Germline V gives CDR1 MNHEY, CDR2 SMNVEV (reference sequence). For the CDR3, the DNA is TGTGCCAGCAGTTTGCAAAGACAGGGGCCCCGGGGTCAGCCCCAGCATTTT. Translation: CASSLQRQGPRGQPQHF.